This T cell receptor beta chain was found in a study of blood T cell repertoires in COVID-19. Across the study: Material from acute and convalescent COVID-19 was sourced from the United States, Italy and Spain. Sources were T cells, B-cell-depleted T cells, or PBMCs; the material itself was cDNA or gDNA.

Looked up from germline, CDR1 is MNHEY and CDR2 is SMNVEV (reference sequence). V was clipped by 4 bases and J by 9 bases, with 19 bases between them. This CDR3 has 15 residues. In the original processing: Amplification from reference gene primers served as the basis for estimated nucleated cell counts. Clones were read by immunoSEQ multiplex PCR, and TCRdb kept only the in-frame ones, dropping some. The D gene and trimming were derived from the DNA, and the V and J assignments and clone size from that table. The sample contains roughly 180,000 clones, about 88% of which appear only once. Source material: peripheral blood. This chain joins TRBV27 and TRBJ2-1; D is perhaps TRBD2 (7 bases). This receptor was identified in a man aged 18-30 years with acute or convalescent COVID-19. CDR3: CASSSRDHGGLEQFF. For the CDR3, the DNA is TGTGCCAGCAGTTCCCGGGACCACGGGGGGCTTGAGCAGTTCTTC.